These T cell receptor beta chains were read from a single sample in a study of CD8 T cells in Susac syndrome. TCRdb fed the immunoSEQ multiplex PCR reads into MiXCR, producing one record per CDR3 protein. The sample shows some 200,000 distinct CDR3 sequences, approximately 94% of them seen only once. What was sequenced was CD4+ T cells from PBMCs. All receptors come from a human donor with Susac syndrome. Both conserved end residues are part of each CDR3.

V: TRBV7-2
J: TRBJ1-5
CDR3: CASSLSRSSNQPQHF

V: TRBV7-7
J: TRBJ1-5
CDR3: CASSLVRDSNQPQHF

V: TRBV7-8
J: TRBJ2-2
CDR3: CASPSLPGTNTGELFF

V: TRBV29-1
J: TRBJ2-3
CDR3: CSASGGAIDTQYF

V: TRBV3-1
J: TRBJ2-4
CDR3: CASSQEGTGGNIQYF

V: TRBV27
J: TRBJ2-5
CDR3: CASSPYGGGETQYF

V: TRBV12-3/TRBV12-4
J: TRBJ1-5
CDR3: CASSSSVTNQPQHF

V: TRBV19
J: TRBJ2-1
CDR3: CASSIGGPNEQFF

V: TRBV7-8
J: TRBJ1-5
CDR3: CASSYRDSRQPQHF

V: TRBV2
J: TRBJ2-3
CDR3: CASSGGPLTDTQYF

V: TRBV6-5
J: TRBJ1-4
CDR3: CASSYVGQGEEKLFF

V: TRBV25-1
J: TRBJ2-7
CDR3: CASSATALEQYF

V: TRBV15
J: TRBJ2-2
CDR3: CATSRVSGTQLALFF

V: TRBV27
J: TRBJ1-2
CDR3: CAAAKQGDYGYTF

V: TRBV12-3/TRBV12-4
J: TRBJ1-5
CDR3: CASSSPGPLHQPQHF

V: TRBV7-2
J: TRBJ1-5
CDR3: CASSRPGGQPQHF

V: TRBV9
J: TRBJ2-5
CDR3: CASSPRLAGGQETQYF

V: TRBV9
J: TRBJ2-3
CDR3: CASSVGPGSDTQYF

V: TRBV12-3/TRBV12-4
J: TRBJ1-5
CDR3: CASSRAGSNQPQHF

V: TRBV7-8
J: TRBJ1-2
CDR3: CASSLGAGDYGYTF

V: TRBV20-1
J: TRBJ2-7
CDR3: CSARGESSYEQYF

V: TRBV10-3
J: TRBJ2-1
CDR3: CATSSGGAYEQFF

V: TRBV4-3
J: TRBJ2-3
CDR3: CASSQDGPPVTDTQYF

V: TRBV7-2
J: TRBJ2-3
CDR3: CASSLESGGARDTQYF

V: TRBV30
J: TRBJ2-7
CDR3: CAWSQETVVTYEQYF

V: TRBV15
J: TRBJ2-1
CDR3: CATSRRRGAAYNEQFF

V: TRBV29-1
J: TRBJ2-2
CDR3: CSVEDRRVSNTGELFF

V: TRBV6-5
J: TRBJ1-1
CDR3: CASSYRGSNTEAFF

V: TRBV18
J: TRBJ1-5
CDR3: CASSPPTASNQPQHF

V: TRBV4-1
J: TRBJ1-1
CDR3: CASSQSPGTPNTEAFF

V: TRBV7-2
J: TRBJ1-5
CDR3: CASSYGTPGANQPQHF

V: TRBV7-6
J: TRBJ1-6
CDR3: CASSTGQARTLHF

V: TRBV10-3
J: TRBJ2-5
CDR3: CAISVDRVETQYF

V: TRBV27
J: TRBJ2-5
CDR3: CASTRTGSRQETQYF

V: TRBV14
J: TRBJ1-2
CDR3: CASSGYGYTF

V: TRBV19
J: TRBJ1-2
CDR3: CASSSMVRQSDYGYTF

V: TRBV6-6
J: TRBJ2-7
CDR3: CASSYSSGQGYEQYF

V: TRBV30
J: TRBJ2-7
CDR3: CAWKEGLHEQYF

V: TRBV23-1
J: TRBJ2-4
CDR3: CASNLTSGGALIQYF

V: TRBV7-2
J: TRBJ2-1
CDR3: CASSSSSGGARNEQFF

V: TRBV9
J: TRBJ1-4
CDR3: CASSVGTGEEKLFF

V: TRBV19
J: TRBJ1-2
CDR3: CASSVQGGGYTF

V: TRBV6-5
J: TRBJ1-2
CDR3: CASSYSGQGAFGYTF

V: TRBV2
J: TRBJ2-1
CDR3: CASRADQASYNEQFF

V: TRBV30
J: TRBJ2-1
CDR3: CAWSVSSGEVEQFF

V: TRBV4-2
J: TRBJ1-2
CDR3: CASSQDPTGYGYTF

V: TRBV3-1
J: TRBJ2-7
CDR3: CASSLRTGTYEQYF

V: TRBV19
J: TRBJ2-3
CDR3: CASWSRGLETDTQYF

V: TRBV3-1
J: TRBJ2-3
CDR3: CASSQSFTEGVLTDTQYF

V: TRBV27
J: TRBJ2-7
CDR3: CASSSPRTSGVPYEQYF

V: TRBV20-1
J: TRBJ2-2
CDR3: CSAGATGRNTGELFF

V: TRBV3-1
J: TRBJ2-7
CDR3: CASSQVASSSYEQYF